The 21 T cell receptor beta chains below were found in one sample sequenced in a study of vaccination effects on CD4 cells after COVID-19. Viral peptide pools were used in the ViraFEST assay to expand antigen-specific CD4+ T cells, and sequencing came afterward. Following culture for around 10 days, CD4+ T cells were isolated. Subjects were given two BNT162b2 or mRNA-1273 vaccine doses. Method: immunoSEQ multiplex PCR; TCRdb's copy keeps in-frame clones and lacks some. The sample yields 25,000 to 35,000 clones, 75% to 90% seen once. These receptors' antigens are unknown. The material sequenced was CD4+ T cells from PBMCs cultured with SARS-CoV-2 spike peptides, taken after COVID-19 vaccination. These receptors all come from a human donor who received a COVID-19 vaccine. Some clones in this sample may be carry-over from other donors' samples.

The chain has TRBV6-6 and TRBJ2-5; D gene ambiguous. CDR3 length equals 13 residues. Trimming removed 5 bases at V and 7 bases at J, with 14 bases between. Germline CDR1 reads MNHNY; CDR2 reads SVGAGI (reference sequence). For the CDR3, the DNA is TGTGCCAGCAGTGGCGTGACCGCCGGGACCCAGTACTTC. Translating gives CASSGVTAGTQYF.

The chain has TRBV7-3 and TRBJ2-2, with 9 bases that match TRBD1. This CDR3 contains 16 residues. V was clipped by 5 bases and J by 0 bases; unmatched bases: 4. CDR1 is SGHTA and CDR2 is FQGTGA in the germline V gene. DNA of the CDR3: TGTGCCAGCAGCCTGGACAGGGGAGCGAACACCGGGGAGCTGTTTTTT. Its translation: CASSLDRGANTGELFF.

This clone is a singleton in its sample. The chain uses TRBV7-2 and TRBJ1-5; a weak D match, TRBD1 (6 bases). V lost 3 bases to trimming and J lost 5 bases, with 11 bases between them. Looked up from germline, CDR1 is SGHTA and CDR2 is FQGNSA. This CDR3 region has 14 residues. This CDR3 is CASSFSGADQPQHF. CDR3 in DNA: TGTGCCAGCAGCTTTTCAGGGGCTGATCAGCCCCAGCATTTT.

On this clone: This sequence may be a read error, since a much larger clone differs from it by one base. Other DNA sequences of this sample code for an identical CDR3. The rearrangement links TRBV11-3 to TRBJ2-2; D is perhaps TRBD1 or TRBD2 (5 bases each). Germline V CDR1 and CDR2: SGHNT, YENEEA. This CDR3 comprises 12 residues. Trimming removed 3 bases from V and 6 bases from J, with 5 bases in between. The CDR3: CASSLGAGELFF. In DNA form, the CDR3 reads TGTGCCAGCAGCTTGGGGGCCGGGGAGCTGTTTTTT.

In this sample, this clone turned up a few times. The chain couples TRBV6-2 or TRBV6-3 to TRBJ2-1; 9 bases fit TRBD2. The CDR3 length is 20 residues. Trimming cost V 4 bases and J 3 bases; bases outside gene matches: 19. Germline-derived CDR1 and CDR2 are MNHEY and SVGEGT. The CDR3 region has the DNA TGTGCCAGCAGTTTTGTACAACTAGCAGCTTCTAGCGGGGACTACAATGAGCAGTTCTTC. It encodes CASSFVQLAASSGDYNEQFF.

The chain recombines TRBV6-5 with TRBJ1-2; tentatively, D is TRBD1 (5 bases). The V and J ends lost 8 bases and 5 bases respectively, with 15 bases between them. Germline CDR1 and CDR2: MNHEY and SVGAGI. This CDR3 is built from 13 residues. CDR3: CASASQVYYGYTF. CDR3 sequence (DNA): TGTGCCAGCGCCTCACAGGTATATTATGGCTACACCTTC.

V usage is TRBV18 and J usage is TRBJ2-1; 14 bases match TRBD2. With 3 bases clipped from V and 6 bases from J, the junction kept 4 bases outside the gene matches. Germline V gene data show CDR1 as KGHSH and CDR2 as LQKENI. The CDR3 runs 16 residues. As DNA, the CDR3 is TGTGCCAGCTCACCTCCGGGACTAGCGGGGGTCAATGAGCAGTTCTTC. Protein: CASSPPGLAGVNEQFF.

The chain links TRBV29-1 to TRBJ2-3; 8 bases agree with TRBD2. V lost 5 bases, J lost 0 bases, and 7 bases stayed unmatched. The CDR3 is made up of 15 amino acids. Germline values: CDR1 SQVTM, CDR2 ANQGSEA. The CDR3 loop reads CSVSRAGASTDTQYF. CDR3 DNA sequence: TGCAGCGTTTCCCGAGCGGGGGCTAGCACAGATACGCAGTATTTT.

The genes are TRBV6-5 and TRBJ1-5; TRBD1 aligns across 9 bases. The CDR3 sequence is 15 residues long. CDR1 is MNHEY, CDR2 SVGAGI, per germline. Germline trimming cut 3 bases from V and 10 bases from J; bases unmatched to any gene: 10. CDR3 amino acids: CASSYNTGGVGPQHF. CDR3 bases: TGTGCCAGCAGTTATAATACAGGGGGCGTAGGACCCCAGCATTTT.

The gene calls are TRBV25-1 and TRBJ2-5, with a tentative D call TRBD1 (6 bases). Deletions cut 5 bases from V and 5 bases from J, with 15 bases between. The CDR3 is made up of 14 amino acids. Per the germline V gene, CDR1 is MGHDK and CDR2 is SYGVNS. The DNA for the CDR3 is TGTGCCAGCAGTACCAGGACAGCCCAGGAGACCCAGTACTTC. This codes for CASSTRTAQETQYF.

The chain carries TRBV6-2 or TRBV6-3 and TRBJ2-5, with TRBD2 as a possible D gene (6 bases). The CDR3 consists of 16 residues. CDR1 is MNHEY, CDR2 SVGEGT, per germline. V lost 2 bases and J 4 bases, leaving 17 bases between the germline ends. DNA for the CDR3: TGTGCCAGCAGTTACAAGGAGGGGAGGATAGGAGAGACCCAGTACTTC. Translating gives CASSYKEGRIGETQYF.

The gene calls are TRBV27 and TRBJ1-2; D perhaps matches TRBD1 (5 bases). V was cut by 4 bases and J by 2 bases, with 8 bases left in between. Germline loops: CDR1 MNHEY, CDR2 SMNVEV (reference sequence). CDR3 size: 13 residues. CDR3 amino acids: CASSWRQNYGYTF. The CDR3 coding sequence is TGTGCCAGCAGTTGGCGACAGAACTATGGCTACACCTTC.

V usage is TRBV4-1 and J usage is TRBJ1-6; D may be TRBD1 (5 bases). The V end was cut by 0 bases, the J end by 6 bases, with 12 bases between. Germline CDR1 MGHRA, CDR2 YSYEKL. This CDR3 has 16 amino acids. The CDR3 region is CASSQDAGQLNSPLHF. DNA of the CDR3: TGCGCCAGCAGCCAAGATGCGGGGCAACTTAATTCACCCCTCCACTTT.

This chain connects TRBV18 to TRBJ2-5, with 9 bases aligning to TRBD1. J gave up 2 bases and V 3 bases, and 10 bases lay outside the gene matches. The CDR3 has 17 residues. Germline lookup yields CDR1 KGHSH and CDR2 LQKENI. The CDR3 protein is CASSPLGGQGGQETQYF. CDR3 sequence (DNA): TGTGCCAGCTCACCCTTAGGGGGACAGGGCGGTCAAGAGACCCAGTACTTC.

The chain carries TRBV4-2 and TRBJ2-5; 11 bases map to TRBD2. Germline trimming cut 3 bases from V and 1 base from J; bases unmatched to any gene: 7. The CDR3 spans 17 residues. CDR1 and CDR2 (germline): LGHNA, YNFKEQ. CDR3 region: CASSQEPGTSGQETQYF. DNA for the CDR3: TGTGCCAGCAGCCAGGAGCCCGGGACTAGCGGCCAAGAGACCCAGTACTTC.

The genes are TRBV5-1 and TRBJ2-3; D not resolved. Germline CDR1 and CDR2: SGHRS and YFSETQ. The CDR3 runs to 12 residues. The ends were cut back, 3 bases at V and 0 bases at J, with 2 bases in the middle. CDR3 residues: CASSSSTDTQYF. In DNA form, the CDR3 reads TGCGCCAGCAGCTCCAGCACAGATACGCAGTATTTT.

As DNA, the CDR3 is TGTGCCAGCAGCTCGACGGAAACCTACGAGCAGTACGTC. Translating gives CASSSTETYEQYV. This sequence joins TRBV7-9 and TRBJ2-7; D is uncertain. Germline V gives CDR1 SEHNR, CDR2 FQNEAQ (reference sequence). The CDR3 spans 13 residues. V was trimmed by 4 bases and J by 2 bases, leaving 9 bases between them.

The genes are TRBV30 and TRBJ2-3, with no clear D. Trimming took off 0 bases at V and 6 bases at J, with 19 bases between the two ends. The CDR3 consists of 16 residues. Germline assignment: CDR1 GTSNPN and CDR2 SVGIG (reference sequence). The CDR3 DNA reads as TGTGCCTGGAGTGTGGCCCAGAGCTCCAGGTTGGATACGCAGTATTTT. This sequence encodes CAWSVAQSSRLDTQYF.

This chain links TRBV30 with TRBJ2-4, with 9 bases fitting TRBD1. This CDR3 is 19 amino acids long. Germline CDR1 GTSNPN, CDR2 SVGIG (reference sequence). The V gene end was trimmed by 1 base and the J gene end by 0 bases; junction bases not matched to a gene: 13. The CDR3 sequence is CAWSGDRVNLGLAKNIQYF. As DNA, the CDR3 is TGTGCCTGGAGTGGGGACAGGGTTAATTTGGGGCTAGCCAAAAACATTCAGTACTTC.

The chain's CDR3 is CASSTRGSNQPQHF. Written as DNA, the CDR3 is TGTGCCAGCAGCACTCGGGGTAGTAATCAGCCCCAGCATTTT. The rearrangement joins TRBV3-1 (or the pseudogene TRBV3-2) to TRBJ1-5; D unresolved. Trimming took off 5 bases at V and 4 bases at J, with 12 bases between the two ends. CDR3 length: 14 amino acids. Germline CDR1 and CDR2: LGHDT and YNNKEL (reference sequence).

J is TRBJ1-2 and V is TRBV2; unclear D gene. The CDR3 totals 13 residues. The germline CDR1 and CDR2 sequences are SNHLY and FYNNEI. Trimming removed 1 base at V and 4 bases at J, with 7 bases between. DNA for the CDR3: TGTGCCAGCAGTGAAGTTCCAGGCTATGGCTACACCTTC. It yields the protein CASSEVPGYGYTF.